A single sample is the source of the 25 T cell receptor beta chains below, sequenced in a study of blood T cells in healthy people across ages (dated by TCRdb to 2014 to 2015). The receptor library was made with 5' RACE. Sequencer: Illumina HiSeq 2500. A second PCR of about 6 to 11 cycles was performed with a sample-barcoded 5' primer and a J-beta primer mix. Clones were called with MiXCR by TCRdb after fastp trimmed the public reads at Q25, and only in-frame beta chains were retained. Every entry covers one CDR3 protein and lists the most common genes and DNA from its rows. This sample gives 1.6 million or so distinct CDR3 sequences in total; almost 35% of them show up just once. Over 9% of the sample is taken by the ten largest. Specimen: blood. The receptors were sampled from a woman in her 30s in good health.

The table lists this clonotype with a few counts. The CDR3 bases are TGTGCCAGCAGCCCCCGCGCGGGCGGGAGGAACAATGAGCAGTTCTTC. It is translated as CASSPRAGGRNNEQFF. V gene TRBV7-9 combines with J gene TRBJ2-1, with 8 bases that match TRBD2. Germline-derived CDR1 and CDR2 are SEHNR and FQNEAQ (reference sequence). CDR3 length: 16 amino acids. Trimming at V came to 5 bases and at J to 5 bases, leaving 11 bases not matched to a gene.

The rearrangement joins TRBV9 to TRBJ2-7; 10 nucleotides agree with TRBD2. The CDR3 length is 15 residues. Germline loops: CDR1 SGDLS, CDR2 YYNGEE. V was pared by 0 bases and J by 5 bases, with 5 bases of the junction left unmatched. The CDR3 nucleotides read TGTGCCAGCAGCGTAGCAGGGCTAGCGGGAGACGAGCAGTACTTC. Translated, it gives CASSVAGLAGDEQYF. Based on the CDR3 plus reference TRBV9 and TRBJ2-7, the full variable domain is DSGVTQTPKHLITATGQRVTLRCSPRSGDLSVYWYQQSLDQGLQFLIQYYNGEERAKGNILERFSAQQFPDLHSELNLSSLELGDSALYFCASSVAGLAGDEQYFGPGTRLTVT.

This clonotype was detected only a few times. The chain carries TRBV11-2 and TRBJ2-5, with TRBD2 as a possible D gene (6 bases). The germline gives CDR1 SGHAT, CDR2 FQNNGV. V lost 4 bases to trimming and J lost 5 bases, with 17 bases between them. The CDR3 has 15 residues. CDR3 DNA: TGTGCCAGCAGCTCATTAGCGGAGTCGGGGGAGACCCAGTACTTC. Its translation: CASSSLAESGETQYF.

The J gene is TRBJ2-7, the V gene TRBV20-1, with D possibly matching TRBD2 (7 bases). V was cut by 5 bases and J by 4 bases, with 18 bases left in between. The CDR3 totals 14 residues. Germline V gene sequence: CDR1 DFQATT, CDR2 SNEGSKA (reference sequence). The CDR3, as DNA: TGCAGTGCTGGGGGGCGGGGGTGCACTTACGAGCAGTACTTC. Translation gives CSAGGRGCTYEQYF.

The chain uses TRBV12-3 or TRBV12-4 and TRBJ1-1, with 7 bases lining up with TRBD1. The V segment lost 6 bases and the J segment 7 bases; nucleotides outside the gene matches: 5. This CDR3 has 12 residues. The CDR3 spells CASSWGTDEAFF. The DNA for the CDR3 is TGTGCCAGCAGCTGGGGGACAGATGAAGCTTTCTTT.

The table lists this clonotype with a few counts. The chain couples TRBV18 to TRBJ2-3; maybe TRBD2 (5 bases). Trimming shortened V by 2 bases and J by 4 bases, and 25 bases separated the two germline ends. Germline V CDR1 and CDR2: KGHSH, LQKENI. The CDR3 contains 19 residues. CDR3 in amino acids: CASSPNILQPSLGADTQYF. The CDR3 DNA follows: TGTGCCAGCTCACCAAATATTCTCCAGCCTAGCCTCGGCGCAGATACGCAGTATTTT.

The chain employs TRBV6-1 and TRBJ1-1; 9 bases line up with TRBD1. Unmatched junction bases numbered 14, after V lost 4 bases and J lost 2 bases. There are 18 residues in the CDR3. Looked up from germline, CDR1 is MNHNS and CDR2 is SASEGT. CDR3 sequence: CASSGLGQGWALNTEAFF. CDR3 DNA: TGTGCCAGCAGTGGACTCGGACAGGGGTGGGCCCTTAACACTGAAGCTTTCTTT.

This clonotype was detected only a few times. The V call is TRBV27, the J call TRBJ2-7, with TRBD2 identical over 12 bases. V lost 4 bases and J lost 1; bases outside the gene matches: 20. Germline V gene lookup returns CDR1 MNHEY and CDR2 SMNVEV (reference sequence). The CDR3 length is 21 residues. The CDR3 sequence is CASSSDSPGLAGSSASYEQYF. CDR3 nucleotide sequence: TGTGCCAGCAGTTCCGACAGCCCGGGACTAGCGGGCTCCAGTGCATCCTACGAGCAGTACTTC.

Of note for this clonotype: Compared with germline, one end of the junction differs, possibly owing to a read error. This chain connects TRBV20-1 to TRBJ2-1; a possible D gene is TRBD2 (6 bases). Germline CDR1 is DFQATT and CDR2 is SNEGSKA (reference sequence). The CDR3 is made up of 11 amino acids. The CDR3 nucleotides are TGCAGTGTGTTACTAGCTTTTGAGCAGTGCTTC. Protein product: CSVLLAFEQCF.

The rearrangement links TRBV10-3 to TRBJ1-5; the D gene is possibly TRBD1 (5 bases). In germline, CDR1 is ENHRY, CDR2 SYGVKD. Trimming shortened V by 10 bases and J by 9 bases, and 19 bases separated the two germline ends. The CDR3 spans 13 residues. CDR3 region: CARVEGTRRPQHF. DNA for the CDR3: TGTGCCAGGGTAGAGGGGACCCGTCGGCCCCAGCATTTT.

The gene calls are TRBV29-1 and TRBJ1-3, with unresolved D. The germline gives CDR1 SQVTM, CDR2 ANQGSEA. Between the trimmed V and J ends, which lost 3 bases and 4 bases, there was a span of 13 bases. The CDR3 is made up of 14 amino acids. The CDR3 bases are TGCAGCGTTGAGGTCGAAAGACGGGGAAACACCATATATTTT. Its protein is CSVEVERRGNTIYF.

V is TRBV7-9 and J is TRBJ2-7; D possibly corresponds to TRBD1 (5 bases). The CDR3 is 17 amino acids. The germline CDR1 and CDR2 sequences are SEHNR and FQNEAQ (reference sequence). Trimming removed 3 bases from V and 4 bases from J, with 22 bases in between. The CDR3 bases are TGTGCCAGCAGCTTTGGGGAAGACAGTCTTACGAGGTACGAGCAGTACTTC. Residues: CASSFGEDSLTRYEQYF. The full variable domain, rest sourced from reference TRBV7-9 and TRBJ2-7, is DTGVSQNPRHKITKRGQNVTFRCDPISEHNRLYWYRQTLGQGPEFLTYFQNEAQLEKSRLLSDRFSAERPKGSFSTLEIQRTEQGDSAMYLCASSFGEDSLTRYEQYFGPGTRLTVT.

V usage is TRBV6-2 or TRBV6-3 and J usage is TRBJ2-1; no firm D call. This CDR3 has 16 amino acids. Looked up from germline, CDR1 is MNHEY and CDR2 is SVGEGT. The ends were cut back, 0 bases at V and 4 bases at J, with 13 bases in the middle. CDR3 protein: CASSYSGVGSYNEQFF. DNA of the CDR3: TGTGCCAGCAGTTACTCCGGAGTGGGGTCGTACAATGAGCAGTTCTTC.

CDR3 nucleotides: TGCAGTGCTAGAGGGGACGAAGGCAATCAGCCCCAGCATTTT. Translating it yields CSARGDEGNQPQHF. The chain has TRBV20-1 and TRBJ1-5, with D perhaps TRBD1 (5 bases). The V gene lost 1 base and the J gene lost 2 bases, with 9 bases spanning the gap. Germline loops: CDR1 DFQATT, CDR2 SNEGSKA (reference sequence). The CDR3 is 14 amino acids.

This chain joins TRBV3-1 and TRBJ2-5; 8 nucleotides line up with TRBD2. CDR1 is LGHDT and CDR2 is YNNKEL in the germline V gene (reference sequence). V lost 5 bases and J lost 1; bases outside the gene matches: 12. The CDR3 length is 17 residues. The CDR3 region has the DNA TGTGCCAGCAGCGGTCCCCCACTAGCGGAGTTCCAAGAGACCCAGTACTTC. Protein: CASSGPPLAEFQETQYF.

As concerns this clonotype: At one of its ends the junction is not consistent with the germline gene, which may arise from a read error. The genes are TRBV7-8 and TRBJ1-2; D is perhaps TRBD1 (6 bases). CDR3 length: 13 residues. The germline gives CDR1 SGHVS, CDR2 FQNEAQ. DNA of the CDR3: TGTGGCAGCAGCCCCAGCGGACAGTATGGCTACACCTTC. Amino acid sequence: CGSSPSGQYGYTF.

This chain connects TRBV29-1 to TRBJ2-2; 10 bases are shared with TRBD1. Trimming cost V 4 bases and J 4 bases; bases outside gene matches: 6. The germline V gene has CDR1 SQVTM and CDR2 ANQGSEA. CDR3 size: 15 residues. CDR3 protein: CSVVGDRGGTGELFF. Here the CDR3 DNA reads TGCAGCGTTGTGGGGGACAGGGGAGGCACCGGGGAGCTGTTTTTT.

With respect to this clonotype: Germline and junction disagree at one end, which may indicate a read error. The chain recombines TRBV7-9 with TRBJ1-2, with TRBD1 matching over 8 bases. CDR1 is SEHNR, CDR2 FQNEAQ, per germline (reference sequence). The CDR3 loop spans 13 amino acids. The DNA for the CDR3 is TGTGCCAACAGCTGGACAGGGAACTATGGCTACACCTTC. Its protein product is CANSWTGNYGYTF.

This clonotype was observed many times. This CDR3 is CASPPETGIHNEQFF. CDR3 nucleotides: TGTGCCAGCCCCCCTGAGACAGGGATTCACAATGAGCAGTTCTTC. The V call is TRBV28, the J call TRBJ2-1; 7 nucleotides line up with TRBD1. Germline CDR1 reads MDHEN; CDR2 reads SYDVKM. V lost 8 bases to trimming and J lost 5 bases; unmatched junction nucleotides: 12. The CDR3 is 15 residues long.

This clonotype has a count of ten or more. The chain couples TRBV4-1 to TRBJ2-7; D call uncertain. Germline V gene data show CDR1 as MGHRA and CDR2 as YSYEKL. The V end lost 2 bases, the J end lost 5 bases, and 13 bases lay between the germline ends. The CDR3 runs 14 residues. CDR3 in DNA: TGCGCCAGCAGCCAACCCCTCCTTGGGGACGAGCAGTACTTC. This codes for CASSQPLLGDEQYF.

This clonotype occurred once. This chain joins TRBV5-6 and TRBJ2-7; 10 nucleotides agree with TRBD1. CDR1 SGHDT and CDR2 YYEEEE come from the germline V gene. Trimming cost V 4 bases and J 5 bases; bases outside gene matches: 12. This CDR3 comprises 16 residues. CDR3 in DNA: TGTGCCAGCAGCCCCCCCCCGGGACAGGGGTCGCACGAGCAGTACTTC. It translates to CASSPPPGQGSHEQYF.

V is TRBV27 and J is TRBJ2-1; 8 bases are shared with TRBD2. CDR1 is MNHEY and CDR2 is SMNVEV in the germline V gene (reference sequence). CDR3 length: 16 residues. J was trimmed by 2 bases and V by 5 bases; bases with no gene match: 8. The CDR3 region has the DNA TGTGCCAGCAGTCCGCCAGCGGGAGTAACCTACAATGAGCAGTTCTTC. It is translated as CASSPPAGVTYNEQFF.

This clonotype has more than one count but fewer than ten. The chain links TRBV10-3 to TRBJ2-4; D unresolved. Looked up from germline, CDR1 is ENHRY and CDR2 is SYGVKD. The CDR3 covers 12 residues. V lost 3 bases to trimming and J lost 10 bases, with 10 bases between them. CDR3 region: CAISDSQVIQYF. CDR3 in DNA: TGTGCCATCAGTGATTCACAAGTAATTCAGTACTTC.

This clonotype occurred many times. V and J are TRBV2 and TRBJ2-1, with D perhaps TRBD1 (5 bases). The CDR3 sequence is 14 residues long. The V gene lost 8 bases and the J gene lost 0 bases, with 11 bases spanning the gap. The germline V gene has CDR1 SNHLY and CDR2 FYNNEI. The CDR3 DNA reads TGTGCCAGCGTTTGGCAGGGCTCCTACAATGAGCAGTTCTTC. Encoded protein: CASVWQGSYNEQFF. The complete variable domain, with remaining parts taken from reference TRBV2 and TRBJ2-1, reads EPEVTQTPSHQVTQMGQEVILRCVPISNHLYFYWYRQILGQKVEFLVSFYNNEISEKSEIFDDQFSVERPDGSNFTLKIRSTKLEDSAMYFCASVWQGSYNEQFFGPGTRLTVL.

This clonotype was picked up a small number of times. The chain has TRBV6-1 and TRBJ2-5, with 8 nucleotides matching TRBD2. Germline V gives CDR1 MNHNS, CDR2 SASEGT. The CDR3 sequence is 14 residues long. After removal of 3 bases from V and 5 bases from J, the junction contained 5 bases not matched to a gene. The CDR3 here is CASSENIAGETQYF. CDR3 in DNA: TGTGCCAGCAGTGAGAACATAGCGGGGGAGACCCAGTACTTC.